This TCR beta chain came from a study of blood T cells in healthy people across ages. Findings and caveats of the study: Donors of long life had a larger count of naive CD4+ cells and greater diversity than aged donors. In these data, TCR beta diversity tracked strongly with naive T cell percentage.

The table lists this clonotype with a few counts. Its cognate antigen is unknown. A second PCR, run for roughly 7 to 11 cycles, used a sample-barcoded 5' primer plus a J-beta primer mix. Via MiXCR, TCRdb re-called the 5' RACE reads, giving one row per CDR3 protein. Of roughly 1,700,000 distinct CDR3 sequences listed, 25% to 30% are singletons. V lost 6 bases, J lost 2 bases, and 6 bases lay in between. CDR1 and CDR2 (germline): ENHRY, SYGVKD. There are 12 residues in the CDR3. The sequence came from a woman in her 30s in good health. The sequenced sample was blood. V is TRBV10-3 and J is TRBJ2-3, with D hard to call. The CDR3 coding sequence is TGTGCCATCAGCCAATACACAGATACGCAGTATTTT. It is translated as CAISQYTDTQYF.